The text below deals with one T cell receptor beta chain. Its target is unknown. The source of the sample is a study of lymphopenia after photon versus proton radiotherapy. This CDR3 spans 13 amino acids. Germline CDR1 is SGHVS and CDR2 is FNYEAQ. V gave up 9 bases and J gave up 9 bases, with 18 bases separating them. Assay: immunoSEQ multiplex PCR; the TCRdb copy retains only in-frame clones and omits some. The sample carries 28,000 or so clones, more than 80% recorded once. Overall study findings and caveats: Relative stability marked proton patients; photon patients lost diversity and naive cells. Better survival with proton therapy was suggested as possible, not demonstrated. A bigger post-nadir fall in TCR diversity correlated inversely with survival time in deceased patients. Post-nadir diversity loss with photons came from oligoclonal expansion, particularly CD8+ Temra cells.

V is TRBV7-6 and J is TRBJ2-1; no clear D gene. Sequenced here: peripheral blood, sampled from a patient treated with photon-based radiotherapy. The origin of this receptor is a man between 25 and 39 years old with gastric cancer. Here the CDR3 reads CASTFGNVGEQFF. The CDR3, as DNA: TGTGCCAGTACCTTTGGGAATGTCGGTGAGCAGTTCTTC. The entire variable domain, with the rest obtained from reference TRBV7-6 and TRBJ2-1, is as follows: GAGVSQSPRYKVTKRGQDVALRCDPISGHVSLYWYRQALGQGPEFLTYFNYEAQQDKSGLPNDRFSAERPEGSISTLTIQRTEQRDSAMYRCASTFGNVGEQFFGPGTRLTVL.